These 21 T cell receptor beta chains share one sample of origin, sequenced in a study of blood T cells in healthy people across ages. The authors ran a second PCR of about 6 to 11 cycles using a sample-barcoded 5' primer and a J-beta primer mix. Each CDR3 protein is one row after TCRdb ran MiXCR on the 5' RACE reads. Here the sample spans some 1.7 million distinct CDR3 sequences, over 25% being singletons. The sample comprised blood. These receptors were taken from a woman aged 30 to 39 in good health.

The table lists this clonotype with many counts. The CDR3 sequence is CASSSSGFSYEQYF. Written as DNA, the CDR3 is TGTGCCAGCAGTTCGTCAGGCTTCTCCTACGAGCAGTACTTC. The V call is TRBV27, the J call TRBJ2-7; unclear D gene. The CDR3 runs 14 residues. The V end was cut by 4 bases, the J end by 0 bases, with 10 bases between. From germline, CDR1 is MNHEY and CDR2 SMNVEV (reference sequence).

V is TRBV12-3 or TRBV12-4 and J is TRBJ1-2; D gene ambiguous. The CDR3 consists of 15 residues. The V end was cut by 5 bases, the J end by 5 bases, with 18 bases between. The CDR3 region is CASSPPRAGHYGYTF. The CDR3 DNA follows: TGTGCCAGCAGTCCCCCTCGGGCGGGTCATTATGGCTACACCTTC.

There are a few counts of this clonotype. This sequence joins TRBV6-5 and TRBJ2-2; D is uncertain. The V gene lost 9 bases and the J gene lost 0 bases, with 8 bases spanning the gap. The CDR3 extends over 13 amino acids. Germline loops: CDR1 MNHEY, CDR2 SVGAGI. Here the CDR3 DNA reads TGTGCCAGTGCCCGGTCGAACACCGGGGAGCTGTTTTTT. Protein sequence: CASARSNTGELFF.

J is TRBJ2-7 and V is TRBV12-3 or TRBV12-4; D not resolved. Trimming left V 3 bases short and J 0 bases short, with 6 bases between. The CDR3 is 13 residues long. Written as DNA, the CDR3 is TGTGCCAGCAGTTTTTCGTACTCCTACGAGCAGTACTTC. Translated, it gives CASSFSYSYEQYF.

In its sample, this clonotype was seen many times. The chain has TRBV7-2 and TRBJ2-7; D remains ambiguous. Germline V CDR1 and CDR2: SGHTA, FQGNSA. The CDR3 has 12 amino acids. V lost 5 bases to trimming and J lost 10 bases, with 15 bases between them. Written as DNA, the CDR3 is TGTGCCAGCAGCGCATCCCAGGACCCTCAGTACTTC. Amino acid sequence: CASSASQDPQYF.

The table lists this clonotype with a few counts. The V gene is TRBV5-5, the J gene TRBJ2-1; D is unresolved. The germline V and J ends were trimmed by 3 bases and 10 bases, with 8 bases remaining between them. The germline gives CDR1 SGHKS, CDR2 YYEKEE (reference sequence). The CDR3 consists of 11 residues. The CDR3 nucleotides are TGTGCCAGCAGCTCCATGAGGGAGCAGTTCTTC. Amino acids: CASSSMREQFF.

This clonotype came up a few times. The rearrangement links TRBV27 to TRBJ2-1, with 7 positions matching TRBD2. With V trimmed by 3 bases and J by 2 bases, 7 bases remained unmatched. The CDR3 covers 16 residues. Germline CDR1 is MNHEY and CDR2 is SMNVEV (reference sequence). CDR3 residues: CASSLAGVGPYNEQFF. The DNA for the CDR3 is TGTGCCAGCAGTTTGGCGGGGGTGGGGCCCTACAATGAGCAGTTCTTC.

CDR3 sequence (DNA): TGCAGTGCTAGAGGGAAGAGCGGGGCCCACTCCTACGAGCAGTACTTC. It yields the protein CSARGKSGAHSYEQYF. V usage is TRBV20-1 and J usage is TRBJ2-7, with TRBD2 matching 7 bases. V lost 1 base to trimming and J lost 0 bases; unmatched junction nucleotides: 9. There are 16 residues in the CDR3. CDR1 DFQATT and CDR2 SNEGSKA come from the germline V gene (reference sequence).

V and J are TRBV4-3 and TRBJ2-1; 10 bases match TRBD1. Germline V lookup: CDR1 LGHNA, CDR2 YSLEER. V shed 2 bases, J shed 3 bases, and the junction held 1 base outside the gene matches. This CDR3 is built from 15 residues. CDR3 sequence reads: CASSQRTGGYNEQFF. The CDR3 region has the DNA TGCGCCAGCAGCCAACGGACAGGGGGCTACAATGAGCAGTTCTTC.

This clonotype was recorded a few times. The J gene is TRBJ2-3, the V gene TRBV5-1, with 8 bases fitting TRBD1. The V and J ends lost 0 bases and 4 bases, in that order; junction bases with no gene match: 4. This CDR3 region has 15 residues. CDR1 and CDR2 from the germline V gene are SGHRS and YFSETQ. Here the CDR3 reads CASSLAGQVADTQYF. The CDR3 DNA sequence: TGCGCCAGCAGCTTGGCGGGACAGGTTGCAGATACGCAGTATTTT.

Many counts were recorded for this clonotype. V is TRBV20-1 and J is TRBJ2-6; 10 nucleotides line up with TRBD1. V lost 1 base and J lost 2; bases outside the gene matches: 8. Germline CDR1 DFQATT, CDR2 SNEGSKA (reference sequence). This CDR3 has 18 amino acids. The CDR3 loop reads CSARASGTGAAGANVLTF. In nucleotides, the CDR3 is TGCAGTGCTAGAGCCTCCGGGACAGGGGCGGCTGGGGCCAACGTCCTGACTTTC.

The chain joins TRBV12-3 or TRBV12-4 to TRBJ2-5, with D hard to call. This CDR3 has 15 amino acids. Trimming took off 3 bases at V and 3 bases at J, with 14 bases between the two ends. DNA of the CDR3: TGTGCCAGCAGTTTTCGGCCCCAACCTGAAGAGACCCAGTACTTC. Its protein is CASSFRPQPEETQYF.

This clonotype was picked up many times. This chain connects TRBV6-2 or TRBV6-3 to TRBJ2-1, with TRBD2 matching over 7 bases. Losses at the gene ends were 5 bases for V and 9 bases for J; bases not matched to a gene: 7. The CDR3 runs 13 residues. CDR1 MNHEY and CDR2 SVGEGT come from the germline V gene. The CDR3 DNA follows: TGTGCCAGCAGTCAAGGACTAGGGGCTGAGCAGTTCTTC. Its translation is CASSQGLGAEQFF.

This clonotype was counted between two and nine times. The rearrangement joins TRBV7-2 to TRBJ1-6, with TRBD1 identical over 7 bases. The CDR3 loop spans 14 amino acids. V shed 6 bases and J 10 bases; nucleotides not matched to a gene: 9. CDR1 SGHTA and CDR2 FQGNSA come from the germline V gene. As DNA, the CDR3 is TGTGCCAGCAGTCCCGTAAGGGACAGCTCACCCCTCCACTTT. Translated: CASSPVRDSSPLHF.

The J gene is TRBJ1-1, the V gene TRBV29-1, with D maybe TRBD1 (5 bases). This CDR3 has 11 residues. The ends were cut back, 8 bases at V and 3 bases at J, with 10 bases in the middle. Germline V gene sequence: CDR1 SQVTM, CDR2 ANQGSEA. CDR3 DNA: TGCAGCTGCCAGGGTCACACTGAAGCTTTCTTT. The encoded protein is CSCQGHTEAFF. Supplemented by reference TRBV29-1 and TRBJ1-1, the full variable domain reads SAVISQKPSRDICQRGTSLTIQCQVDSQVTMMFWYRQQPGQSLTLIATANQGSEATYESGFVIDKFPISRPNLTFSTLTVSNMSPEDSSIYLCSCQGHTEAFFGQGTRLTVV.

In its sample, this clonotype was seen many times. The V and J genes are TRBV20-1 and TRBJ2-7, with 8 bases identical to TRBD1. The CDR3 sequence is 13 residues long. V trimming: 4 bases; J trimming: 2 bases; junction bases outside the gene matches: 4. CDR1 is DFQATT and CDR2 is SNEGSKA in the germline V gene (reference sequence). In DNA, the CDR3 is TGCAGTGCTATAAAACAGGGGGCCTACGAGCAGTACTTC. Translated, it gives CSAIKQGAYEQYF.

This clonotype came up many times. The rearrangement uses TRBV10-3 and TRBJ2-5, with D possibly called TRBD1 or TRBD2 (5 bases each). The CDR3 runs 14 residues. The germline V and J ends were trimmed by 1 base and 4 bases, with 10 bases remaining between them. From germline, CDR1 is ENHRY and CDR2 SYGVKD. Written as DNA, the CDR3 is TGTGCCATCAGTGAGTTTAGTGGGGGAGAGACCCAGTACTTC. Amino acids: CAISEFSGGETQYF.

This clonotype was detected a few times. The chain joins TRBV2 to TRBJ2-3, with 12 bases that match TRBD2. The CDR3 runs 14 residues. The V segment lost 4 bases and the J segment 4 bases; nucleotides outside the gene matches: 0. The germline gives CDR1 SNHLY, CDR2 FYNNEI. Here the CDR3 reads CASSASGGADTQYF. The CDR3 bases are TGTGCCAGCAGTGCTAGCGGGGGGGCAGATACGCAGTATTTT.

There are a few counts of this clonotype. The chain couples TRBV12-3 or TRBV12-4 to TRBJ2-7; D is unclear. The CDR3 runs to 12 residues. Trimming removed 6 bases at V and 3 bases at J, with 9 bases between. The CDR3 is CASRTRNYEQYF. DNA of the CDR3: TGTGCCAGCAGGACAAGGAACTACGAGCAGTACTTC.

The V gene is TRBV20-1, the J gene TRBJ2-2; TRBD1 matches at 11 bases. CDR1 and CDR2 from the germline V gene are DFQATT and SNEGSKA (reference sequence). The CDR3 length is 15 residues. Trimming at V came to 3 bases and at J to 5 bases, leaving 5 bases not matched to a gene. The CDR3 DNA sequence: TGCAGTGCTAGCCAGGGGACAGGGGGGACCGGGGAGCTGTTTTTT. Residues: CSASQGTGGTGELFF.

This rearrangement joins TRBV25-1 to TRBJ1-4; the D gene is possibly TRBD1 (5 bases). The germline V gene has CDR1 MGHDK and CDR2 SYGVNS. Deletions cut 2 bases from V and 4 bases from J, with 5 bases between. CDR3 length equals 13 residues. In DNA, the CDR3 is TGTGCCAGCAGTGAAGGGGGTAATGAAAAACTGTTTTTT. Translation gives CASSEGGNEKLFF.